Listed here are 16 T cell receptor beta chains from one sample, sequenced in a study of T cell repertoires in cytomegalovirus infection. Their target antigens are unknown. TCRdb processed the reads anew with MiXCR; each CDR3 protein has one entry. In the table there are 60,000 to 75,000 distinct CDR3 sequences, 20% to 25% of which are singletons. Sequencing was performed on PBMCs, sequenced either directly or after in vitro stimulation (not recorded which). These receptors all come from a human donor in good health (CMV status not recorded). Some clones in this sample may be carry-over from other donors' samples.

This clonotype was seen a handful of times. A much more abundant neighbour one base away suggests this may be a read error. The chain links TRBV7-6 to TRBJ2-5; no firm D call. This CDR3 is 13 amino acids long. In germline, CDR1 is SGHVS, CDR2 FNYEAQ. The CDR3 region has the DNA TGTGTCAGCAGCTTATATCGTCAAGAGACCCAGTACTTC. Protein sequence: CVSSLYRQETQYF. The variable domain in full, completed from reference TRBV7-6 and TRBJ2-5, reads GAGVSQSPRYKVTKRGQDVALRCDPISGHVSLYWYRQALGQGPEFLTYFNYEAQQDKSGLPNDRFSAERPEGSISTLTIQRTEQRDSAMYRCVSSLYRQETQYFGPGTRLLVL.

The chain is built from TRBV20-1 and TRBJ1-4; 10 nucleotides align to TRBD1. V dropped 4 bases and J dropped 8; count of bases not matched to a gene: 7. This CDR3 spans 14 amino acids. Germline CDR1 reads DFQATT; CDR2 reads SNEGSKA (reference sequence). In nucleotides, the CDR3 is TGCAGTGCTACTAACCTGGGACAGGGGGAAAAACTGTTTTTT. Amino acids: CSATNLGQGEKLFF.

The CDR3 nucleotides read TGTGCCAGCAGCGACTCGAGTACAGGGGTCTATGGGGGGTTCTTC. This translates into CASSDSSTGVYGGFF. The chain employs TRBV7-9 and TRBJ2-1; TRBD1 matches at 7 bases. The CDR3 is 15 residues long. Trimming took 5 bases from V and 15 from J; bases not matched to a gene: 19. CDR1 and CDR2 (germline): SEHNR, FQNEAQ (reference sequence).

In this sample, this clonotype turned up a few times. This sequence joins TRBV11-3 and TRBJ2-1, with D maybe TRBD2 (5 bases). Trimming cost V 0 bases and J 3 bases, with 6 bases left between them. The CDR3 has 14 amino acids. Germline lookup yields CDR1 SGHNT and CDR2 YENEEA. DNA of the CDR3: TGTGCCAGCAGCTTAGACCGGGGCTACAATGAGCAGTTCTTC. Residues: CASSLDRGYNEQFF.

The chain's CDR3 is CASSYANRGQGEKLFF. CDR3 bases: TGTGCCAGCAGTTACGCCAACAGGGGGCAAGGTGAAAAACTGTTTTTT. The V call is TRBV6-5, the J call TRBJ1-4, with 9 bases fitting TRBD1. Unmatched junction bases numbered 8, after V lost 2 bases and J lost 7 bases. CDR1 and CDR2 (germline): MNHEY, SVGAGI. This CDR3 region has 16 residues.

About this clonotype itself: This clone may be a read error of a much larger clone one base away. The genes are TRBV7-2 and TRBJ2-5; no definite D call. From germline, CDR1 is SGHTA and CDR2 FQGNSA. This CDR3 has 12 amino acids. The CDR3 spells CASSGSQENQYF. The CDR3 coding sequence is TGTGCCAGCAGCGGTTCCCAAGAGAACCAGTACTTC.

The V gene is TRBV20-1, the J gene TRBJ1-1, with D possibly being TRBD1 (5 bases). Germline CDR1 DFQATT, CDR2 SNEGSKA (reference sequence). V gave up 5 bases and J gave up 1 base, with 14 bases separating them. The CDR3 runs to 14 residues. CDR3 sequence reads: CSALGGLSNTEAFF. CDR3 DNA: TGCAGTGCTTTGGGGGGACTCTCGAACACTGAAGCTTTCTTT.

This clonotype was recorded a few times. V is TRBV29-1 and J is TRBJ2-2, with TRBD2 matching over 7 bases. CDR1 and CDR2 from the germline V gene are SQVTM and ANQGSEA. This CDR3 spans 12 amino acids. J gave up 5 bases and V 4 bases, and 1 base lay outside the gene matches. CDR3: CSVGGGTGELFF. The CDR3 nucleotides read TGCAGCGTTGGGGGAGGGACCGGGGAGCTGTTTTTT.

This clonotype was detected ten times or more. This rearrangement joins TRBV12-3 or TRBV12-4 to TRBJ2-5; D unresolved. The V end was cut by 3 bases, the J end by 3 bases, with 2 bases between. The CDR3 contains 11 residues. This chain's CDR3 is CASSFEETQYF. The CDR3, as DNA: TGTGCCAGCAGTTTCGAAGAGACCCAGTACTTC.

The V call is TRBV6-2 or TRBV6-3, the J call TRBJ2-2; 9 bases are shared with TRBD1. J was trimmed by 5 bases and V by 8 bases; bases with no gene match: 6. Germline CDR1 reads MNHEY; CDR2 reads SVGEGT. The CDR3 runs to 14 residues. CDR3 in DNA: TGTGCCAGCGGGGACAGGGTTCGGACCGGGGAGCTGTTTTTT. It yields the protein CASGDRVRTGELFF.

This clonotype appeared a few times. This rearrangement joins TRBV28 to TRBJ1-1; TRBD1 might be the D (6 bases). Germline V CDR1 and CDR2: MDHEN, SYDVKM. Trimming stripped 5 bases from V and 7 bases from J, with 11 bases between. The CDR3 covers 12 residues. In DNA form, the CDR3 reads TGTGCCAGCAGTGGACAGACACATGAAGCTTTCTTT. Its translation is CASSGQTHEAFF.

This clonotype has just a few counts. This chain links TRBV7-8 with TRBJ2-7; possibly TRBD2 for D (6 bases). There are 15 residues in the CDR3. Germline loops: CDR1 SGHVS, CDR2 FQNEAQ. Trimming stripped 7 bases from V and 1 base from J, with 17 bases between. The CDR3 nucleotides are TGTGCCAGCAAGTTAAAGTGGGGACTTTCCTACGAGCAGTACTTC. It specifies CASKLKWGLSYEQYF.

Here the CDR3 reads CASSSPRGTGRMNEQFF. The CDR3 DNA reads as TGTGCCAGCAGTTCCCCCAGAGGGACAGGGAGGATGAATGAGCAGTTCTTC. The chain links TRBV6-2 or TRBV6-3 to TRBJ2-1, with 9 bases aligning to TRBD1. The CDR3 extends over 17 amino acids. V shed 4 bases and J 7 bases; nucleotides not matched to a gene: 14. Per the germline V gene, CDR1 is MNHEY and CDR2 is SVGEGT.

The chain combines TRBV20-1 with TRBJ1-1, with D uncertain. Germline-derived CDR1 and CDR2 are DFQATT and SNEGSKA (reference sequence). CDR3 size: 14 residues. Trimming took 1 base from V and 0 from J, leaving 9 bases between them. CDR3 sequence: CSARVLLLNTEAFF. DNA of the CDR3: TGCAGTGCTAGAGTACTGCTGTTGAACACTGAAGCTTTCTTT.

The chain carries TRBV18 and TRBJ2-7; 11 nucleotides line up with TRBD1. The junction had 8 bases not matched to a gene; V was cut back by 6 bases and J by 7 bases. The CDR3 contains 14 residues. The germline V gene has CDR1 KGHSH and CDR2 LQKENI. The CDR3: CASSPGTGGGEQYF. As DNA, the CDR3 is TGTGCCAGCTCCCCCGGGACAGGGGGAGGAGAGCAGTACTTC.

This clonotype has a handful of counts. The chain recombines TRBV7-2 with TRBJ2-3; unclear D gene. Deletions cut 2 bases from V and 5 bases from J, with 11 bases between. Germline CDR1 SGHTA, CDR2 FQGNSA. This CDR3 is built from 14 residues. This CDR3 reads CASSLSGRVDTQYF. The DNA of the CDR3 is TGTGCCAGCAGCTTATCGGGTCGAGTAGATACGCAGTATTTT. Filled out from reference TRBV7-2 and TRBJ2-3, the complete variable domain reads GAGVSQSPSNKVTEKGKDVELRCDPISGHTALYWYRQSLGQGLEFLIYFQGNSAPDKSGLPSDRFSAERTGGSVSTLTIQRTQQEDSAVYLCASSLSGRVDTQYFGPGTRLTVL.